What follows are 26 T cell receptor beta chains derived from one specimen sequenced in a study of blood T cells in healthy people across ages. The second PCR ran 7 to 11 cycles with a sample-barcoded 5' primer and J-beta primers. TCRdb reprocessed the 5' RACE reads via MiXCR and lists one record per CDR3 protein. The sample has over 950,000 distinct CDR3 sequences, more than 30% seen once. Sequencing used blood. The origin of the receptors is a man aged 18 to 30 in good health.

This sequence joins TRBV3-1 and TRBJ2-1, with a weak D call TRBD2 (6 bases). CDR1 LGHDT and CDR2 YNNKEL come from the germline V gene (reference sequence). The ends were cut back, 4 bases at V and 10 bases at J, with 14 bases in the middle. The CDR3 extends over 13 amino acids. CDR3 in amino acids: CASSPTRASEQFF. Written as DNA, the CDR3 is TGTGCCAGCAGCCCGACTAGGGCAAGCGAGCAGTTCTTC.

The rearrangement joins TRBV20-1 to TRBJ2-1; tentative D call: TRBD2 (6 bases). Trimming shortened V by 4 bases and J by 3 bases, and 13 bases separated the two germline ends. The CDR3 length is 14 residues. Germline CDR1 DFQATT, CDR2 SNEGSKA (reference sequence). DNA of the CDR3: TGCAGTGCTATCCCGGGACTGGGCTACAATGAGCAGTTCTTC. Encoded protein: CSAIPGLGYNEQFF.

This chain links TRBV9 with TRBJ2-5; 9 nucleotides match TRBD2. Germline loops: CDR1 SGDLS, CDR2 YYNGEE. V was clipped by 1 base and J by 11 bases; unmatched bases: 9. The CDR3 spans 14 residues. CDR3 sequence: CASSVLAGSSEQYF. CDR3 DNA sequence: TGTGCCAGCAGCGTACTAGCGGGGTCTAGTGAGCAGTACTTC.

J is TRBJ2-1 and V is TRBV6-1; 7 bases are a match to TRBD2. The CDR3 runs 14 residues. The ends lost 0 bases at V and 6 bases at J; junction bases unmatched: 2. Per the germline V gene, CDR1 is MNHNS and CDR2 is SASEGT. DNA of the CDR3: TGTGCCAGCAGTGAAGCGTCTAGCGGCAATGAGCAGTTCTTC. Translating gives CASSEASSGNEQFF.

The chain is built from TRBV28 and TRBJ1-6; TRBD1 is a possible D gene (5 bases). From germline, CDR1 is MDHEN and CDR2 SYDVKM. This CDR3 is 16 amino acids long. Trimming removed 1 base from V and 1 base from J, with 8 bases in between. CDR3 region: CASSLFRGSYNSPLHF. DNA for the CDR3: TGTGCCAGCAGTTTATTTAGGGGATCCTATAATTCACCCCTCCACTTT.

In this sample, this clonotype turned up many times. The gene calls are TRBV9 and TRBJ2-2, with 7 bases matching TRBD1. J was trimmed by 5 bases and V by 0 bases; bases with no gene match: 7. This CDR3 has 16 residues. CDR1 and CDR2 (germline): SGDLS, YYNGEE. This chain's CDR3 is CASSVADRERTGELFF. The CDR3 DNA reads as TGTGCCAGCAGCGTAGCCGACAGGGAGAGAACCGGGGAGCTGTTTTTT. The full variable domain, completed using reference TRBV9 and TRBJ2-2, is DSGVTQTPKHLITATGQRVTLRCSPRSGDLSVYWYQQSLDQGLQFLIQYYNGEERAKGNILERFSAQQFPDLHSELNLSSLELGDSALYFCASSVADRERTGELFFGEGSRLTVL.

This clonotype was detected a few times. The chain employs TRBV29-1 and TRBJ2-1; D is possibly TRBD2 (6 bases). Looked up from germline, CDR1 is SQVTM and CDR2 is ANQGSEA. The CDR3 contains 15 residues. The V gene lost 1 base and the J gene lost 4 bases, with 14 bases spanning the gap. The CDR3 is CSVEGRLAPYNEQFF. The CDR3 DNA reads TGCAGCGTTGAAGGACGGCTAGCGCCTTACAATGAGCAGTTCTTC.

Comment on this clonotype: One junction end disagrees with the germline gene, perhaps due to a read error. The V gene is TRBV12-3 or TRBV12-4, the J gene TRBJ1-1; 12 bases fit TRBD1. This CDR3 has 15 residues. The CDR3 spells CAGSWGTGGFTEAFF. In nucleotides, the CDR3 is TGTGCCGGCAGTTGGGGGACAGGGGGCTTCACTGAAGCTTTCTTT.

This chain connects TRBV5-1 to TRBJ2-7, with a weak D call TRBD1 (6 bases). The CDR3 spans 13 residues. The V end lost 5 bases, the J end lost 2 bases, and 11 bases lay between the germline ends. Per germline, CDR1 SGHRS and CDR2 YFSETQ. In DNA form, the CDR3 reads TGCGCCAGCAGTCAGGACAGCCCCTACGAGCAGTACTTC. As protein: CASSQDSPYEQYF.

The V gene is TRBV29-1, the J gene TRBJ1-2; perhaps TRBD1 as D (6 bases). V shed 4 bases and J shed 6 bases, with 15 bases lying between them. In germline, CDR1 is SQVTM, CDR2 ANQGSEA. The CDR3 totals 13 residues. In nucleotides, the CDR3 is TGCAGCGTTGTACAGGGAGGGATCGATGGCTACACCTTC. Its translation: CSVVQGGIDGYTF.

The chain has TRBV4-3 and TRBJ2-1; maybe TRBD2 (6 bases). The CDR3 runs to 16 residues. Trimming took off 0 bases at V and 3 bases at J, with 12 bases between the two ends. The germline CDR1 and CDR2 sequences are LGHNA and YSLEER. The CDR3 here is CASSQESGGIYNEQFF. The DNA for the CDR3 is TGCGCCAGCAGCCAAGAATCGGGCGGGATCTACAATGAGCAGTTCTTC.

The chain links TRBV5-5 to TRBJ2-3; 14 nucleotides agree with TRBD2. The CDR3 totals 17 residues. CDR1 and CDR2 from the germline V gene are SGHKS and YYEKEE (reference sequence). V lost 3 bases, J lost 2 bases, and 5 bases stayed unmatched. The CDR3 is CASSYGLAGGLTDTQYF. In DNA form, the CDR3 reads TGTGCCAGCAGCTATGGACTAGCGGGGGGCCTCACAGATACGCAGTATTTT.

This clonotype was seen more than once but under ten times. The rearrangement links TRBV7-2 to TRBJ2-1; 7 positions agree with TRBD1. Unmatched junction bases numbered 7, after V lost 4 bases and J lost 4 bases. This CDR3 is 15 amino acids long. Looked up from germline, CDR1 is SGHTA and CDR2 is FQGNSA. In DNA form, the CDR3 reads TGTGCCAGCAGCTCAGTTGGGACAGCGTACAATGAGCAGTTCTTC. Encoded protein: CASSSVGTAYNEQFF.

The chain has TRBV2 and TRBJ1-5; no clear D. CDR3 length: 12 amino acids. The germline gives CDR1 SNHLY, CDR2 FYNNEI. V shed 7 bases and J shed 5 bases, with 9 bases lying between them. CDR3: CASTLSDQPQHF. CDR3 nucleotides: TGTGCCAGCACCCTTTCGGATCAGCCCCAGCATTTT. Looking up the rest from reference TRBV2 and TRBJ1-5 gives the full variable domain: EPEVTQTPSHQVTQMGQEVILRCVPISNHLYFYWYRQILGQKVEFLVSFYNNEISEKSEIFDDQFSVERPDGSNFTLKIRSTKLEDSAMYFCASTLSDQPQHFGDGTRLSIL.

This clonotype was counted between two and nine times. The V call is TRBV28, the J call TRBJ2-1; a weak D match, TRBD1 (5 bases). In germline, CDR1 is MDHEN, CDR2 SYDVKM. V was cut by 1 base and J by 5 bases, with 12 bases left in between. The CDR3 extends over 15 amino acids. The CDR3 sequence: CASSLLSGNHNEQFF. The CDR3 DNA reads TGTGCCAGCAGTTTATTGTCAGGGAACCACAATGAGCAGTTCTTC.

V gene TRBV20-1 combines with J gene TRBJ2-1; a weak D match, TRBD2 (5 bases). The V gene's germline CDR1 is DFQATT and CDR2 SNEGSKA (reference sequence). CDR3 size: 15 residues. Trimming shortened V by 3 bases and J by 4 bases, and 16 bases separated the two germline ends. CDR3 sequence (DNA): TGCAGTGCTAGGGACTTTCGGGCGACTTACAATGAGCAGTTCTTC. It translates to CSARDFRATYNEQFF.

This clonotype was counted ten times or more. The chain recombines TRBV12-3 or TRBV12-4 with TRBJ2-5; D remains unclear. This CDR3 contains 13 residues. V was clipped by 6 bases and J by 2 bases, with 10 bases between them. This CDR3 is CASSSARQETQYF. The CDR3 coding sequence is TGTGCCAGCAGCTCAGCCCGACAAGAGACCCAGTACTTC.

The CDR3 DNA reads TGTGCCAGCAGCCACGACAGGGTCGGCTACACCTTC. Its protein is CASSHDRVGYTF. The chain has TRBV6-2 or TRBV6-3 and TRBJ1-2, with 7 bases lining up with TRBD1. V lost 6 bases, J lost 8 bases, and 6 bases stayed unmatched. The CDR3 is 12 amino acids. The germline CDR1 and CDR2 sequences are MNHEY and SVGEGT.

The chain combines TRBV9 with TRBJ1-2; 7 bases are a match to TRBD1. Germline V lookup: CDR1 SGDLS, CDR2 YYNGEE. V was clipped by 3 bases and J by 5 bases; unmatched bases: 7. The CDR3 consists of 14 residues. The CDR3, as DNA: TGTGCCAGCAGCGCGCGACAGGGAAGGTATGGCTACACCTTC. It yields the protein CASSARQGRYGYTF.

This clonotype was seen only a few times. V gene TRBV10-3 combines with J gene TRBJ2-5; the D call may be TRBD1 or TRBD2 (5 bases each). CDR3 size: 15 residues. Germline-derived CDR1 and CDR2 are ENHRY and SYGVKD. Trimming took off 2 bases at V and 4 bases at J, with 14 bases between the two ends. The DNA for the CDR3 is TGTGCCATCAGTGAGGGGGCAGGGCGGGCAGAGACCCAGTACTTC. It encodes CAISEGAGRAETQYF.

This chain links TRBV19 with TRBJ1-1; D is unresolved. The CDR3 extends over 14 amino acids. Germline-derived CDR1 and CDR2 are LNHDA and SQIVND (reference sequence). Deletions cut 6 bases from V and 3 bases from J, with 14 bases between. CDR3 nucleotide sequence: TGTGCCAGTAGCGAGCTCGGAAGTTACACTGAAGCTTTCTTT. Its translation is CASSELGSYTEAFF.

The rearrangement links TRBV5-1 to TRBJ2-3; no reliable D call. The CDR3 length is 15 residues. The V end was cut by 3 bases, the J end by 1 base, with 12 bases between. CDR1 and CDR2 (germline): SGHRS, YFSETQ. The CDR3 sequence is CASSSDGAGTDTQYF. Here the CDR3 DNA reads TGCGCCAGCAGCTCGGACGGCGCGGGCACAGATACGCAGTATTTT.

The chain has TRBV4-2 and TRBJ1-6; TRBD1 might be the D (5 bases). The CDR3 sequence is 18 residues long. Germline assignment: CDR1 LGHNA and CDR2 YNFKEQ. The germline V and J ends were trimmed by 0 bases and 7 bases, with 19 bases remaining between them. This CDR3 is CASSQEGSGGRRNSPLHF. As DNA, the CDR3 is TGTGCCAGCAGCCAAGAAGGGTCGGGGGGGAGACGGAATTCACCCCTCCACTTT.

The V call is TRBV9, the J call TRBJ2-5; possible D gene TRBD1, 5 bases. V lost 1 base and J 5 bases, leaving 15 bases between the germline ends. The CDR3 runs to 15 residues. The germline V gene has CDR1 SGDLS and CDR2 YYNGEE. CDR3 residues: CASSVRTLEAETQYF. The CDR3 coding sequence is TGTGCCAGCAGCGTAAGGACACTCGAAGCGGAGACCCAGTACTTC.

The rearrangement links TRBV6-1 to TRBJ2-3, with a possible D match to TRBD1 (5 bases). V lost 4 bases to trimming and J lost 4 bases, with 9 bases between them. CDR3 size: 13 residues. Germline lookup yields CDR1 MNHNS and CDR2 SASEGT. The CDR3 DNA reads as TGTGCCAGCAGTGGCGGCAGGGCAGATACGCAGTATTTT. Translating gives CASSGGRADTQYF.

CDR3 DNA: TGTGCCAGCACCACGGACCTAGGACCGGGGACTGAAGCTTTCTTT. Translating it yields CASTTDLGPGTEAFF. The V call is TRBV9, the J call TRBJ1-1; D unclear. This CDR3 is 15 amino acids long. V gave up 6 bases and J gave up 5 bases, with 20 bases separating them. CDR1 and CDR2 from the germline V gene are SGDLS and YYNGEE.